The 6 T cell receptor beta chains below all came from one sample that was sequenced in a study of T-cell reconstitution after alpha-beta-depleted transplantation in children. Preparing the TCRbeta library involved the use of unique molecular identifiers. TCRdb called the PCR reads again in MiXCR, with one record for every CDR3 protein. The repertoire includes about 460,000 distinct CDR3 sequences, about 10% of them detected once, and 2% to 2.5% sits in the top ten. Source: PBMCs, taken before TCRalphabeta/CD19-depleted stem cell transplant. These TCRs come from a child aged 2 to 15 with inherited bone marrow failure, due to receive a stem cell transplant.

The V gene is TRBV7-8, the J gene TRBJ2-1; the match to TRBD2 covers 7 bases. The CDR3 sequence is 17 residues long. Trimming at V came to 5 bases and at J to 0 bases, leaving 10 bases not matched to a gene. From germline, CDR1 is SGHVS and CDR2 FQNEAQ. The CDR3 reads CASSQKPGGSSYNEQFF. CDR3 coding DNA: TGTGCCAGCAGCCAAAAACCGGGCGGGAGCTCCTACAATGAGCAGTTCTTC.

This clonotype occurred a few times. The rearrangement uses TRBV5-5 and TRBJ2-4; no clear D. Germline-derived CDR1 and CDR2 are SGHKS and YYEKEE (reference sequence). Trimming left V 3 bases short and J 0 bases short, with 7 bases between. This CDR3 has 14 residues. The CDR3 sequence is CASSSRTAKNIQYF. The CDR3 DNA sequence: TGTGCCAGCAGCTCCCGGACAGCCAAAAACATTCAGTACTTC.

This clonotype was found many times. The V and J genes are TRBV14 and TRBJ2-1, with D possibly TRBD2 on 5 matching bases. This CDR3 contains 16 residues. Between the trimmed V and J ends, which lost 4 bases and 4 bases, there was a span of 17 bases. Germline assignment: CDR1 SGHDN and CDR2 FVKESK. The CDR3 DNA reads TGTGCCAGCAGCCGGATGCCGATGGAGGTTTACAATGAGCAGTTCTTC. This codes for CASSRMPMEVYNEQFF. The whole variable domain, remainder taken from reference TRBV14 and TRBJ2-1, is EAGVTQFPSHSVIEKGQTVTLRCDPISGHDNLYWYRRVMGKEIKFLLHFVKESKQDESGMPNNRFLAERTGGTYSTLKVQPAELEDSGVYFCASSRMPMEVYNEQFFGPGTRLTVL.

Concerning this clonotype: Mismatch with germline at one junction end may stem from a read error. This chain links TRBV2 with TRBJ1-6; perhaps TRBD1 as D (5 bases). From germline, CDR1 is SNHLY and CDR2 FYNNEI. The CDR3 runs 14 residues. CDR3 in amino acids: CANSDDGGNSPLHF. In nucleotides, the CDR3 is TGTGCCAACAGTGATGACGGGGGGAATTCACCCCTCCACTTT.

This clonotype has ten or more counts. The chain uses TRBV6-2 or TRBV6-3 and TRBJ2-7; 10 nucleotides align to TRBD2. Germline V gene data show CDR1 as MNHEY and CDR2 as SVGEGT. This CDR3 is built from 15 residues. With V trimmed by 5 bases and J by 5 bases, 9 bases remained unmatched. The CDR3 DNA sequence: TGTGCCAGCAGTCCTGGAGTAGCGGGAGGTCACGAGCAGTACTTC. Protein product: CASSPGVAGGHEQYF.

This clonotype was seen many times. V gene TRBV7-6 combines with J gene TRBJ2-6; a weak D match, TRBD1 (6 bases). This CDR3 comprises 18 residues. Deletions cut 2 bases from V and 0 bases from J, with 14 bases between. The germline V gene encodes CDR1 SGHVS and CDR2 FNYEAQ. This CDR3 is CASSLPGHRFSGANVLTF. CDR3 DNA sequence: TGTGCCAGCAGCTTACCGGGACATCGATTCTCTGGGGCCAACGTCCTGACTTTC.